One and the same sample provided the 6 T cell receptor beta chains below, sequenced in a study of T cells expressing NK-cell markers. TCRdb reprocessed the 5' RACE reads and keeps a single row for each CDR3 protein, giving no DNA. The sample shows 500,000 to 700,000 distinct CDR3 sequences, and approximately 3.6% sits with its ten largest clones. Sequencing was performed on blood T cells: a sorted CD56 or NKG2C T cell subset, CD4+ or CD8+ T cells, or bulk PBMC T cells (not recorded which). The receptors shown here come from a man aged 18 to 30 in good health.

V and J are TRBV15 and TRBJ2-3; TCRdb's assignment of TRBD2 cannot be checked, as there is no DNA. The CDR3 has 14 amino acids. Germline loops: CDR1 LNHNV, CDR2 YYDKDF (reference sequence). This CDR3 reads CATRLAGGTDTQYF.

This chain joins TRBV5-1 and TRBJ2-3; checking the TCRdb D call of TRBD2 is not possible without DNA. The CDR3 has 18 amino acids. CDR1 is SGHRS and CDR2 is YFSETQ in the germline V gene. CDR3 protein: CASSPPGLAGAGGDTQYF. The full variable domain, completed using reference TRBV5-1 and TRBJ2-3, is KAGVTQTPRYLIKTRGQQVTLSCSPISGHRSVSWYQQTPGQGLQFLFEYFSETQRNKGNFPGRFSGRQFSNSRSEMNVSTLELGDSALYLCASSPPGLAGAGGDTQYFGPGTRLTVL.

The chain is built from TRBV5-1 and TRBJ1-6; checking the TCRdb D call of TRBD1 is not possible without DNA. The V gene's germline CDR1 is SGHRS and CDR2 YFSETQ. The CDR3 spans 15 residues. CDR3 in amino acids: CASSLETASNSPLHF.

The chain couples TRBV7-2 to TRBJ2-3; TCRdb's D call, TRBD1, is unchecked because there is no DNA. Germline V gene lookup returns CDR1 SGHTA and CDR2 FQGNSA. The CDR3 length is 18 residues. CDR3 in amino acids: CASSFKGQIEGARDTQYF.

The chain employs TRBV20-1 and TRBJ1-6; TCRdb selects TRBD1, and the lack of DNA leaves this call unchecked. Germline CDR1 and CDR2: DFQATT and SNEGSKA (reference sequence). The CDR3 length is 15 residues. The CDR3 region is CSATPPGVTNSPLHF.

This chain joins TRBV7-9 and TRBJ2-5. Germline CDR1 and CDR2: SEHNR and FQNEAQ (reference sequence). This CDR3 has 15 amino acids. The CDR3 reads CASSLENPSQETQYF.